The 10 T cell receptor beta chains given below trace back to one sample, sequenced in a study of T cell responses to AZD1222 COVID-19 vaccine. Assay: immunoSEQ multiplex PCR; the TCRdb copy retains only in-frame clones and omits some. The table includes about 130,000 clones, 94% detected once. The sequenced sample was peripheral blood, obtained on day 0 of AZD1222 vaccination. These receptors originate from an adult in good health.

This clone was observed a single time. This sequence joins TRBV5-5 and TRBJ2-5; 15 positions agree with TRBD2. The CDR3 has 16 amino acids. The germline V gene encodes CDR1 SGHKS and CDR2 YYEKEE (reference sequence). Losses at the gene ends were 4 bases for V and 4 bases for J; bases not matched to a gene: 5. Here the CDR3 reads CASSPGTSGRIETQYF. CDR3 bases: TGTGCCAGCAGCCCTGGGACTAGCGGGAGGATAGAGACCCAGTACTTC.

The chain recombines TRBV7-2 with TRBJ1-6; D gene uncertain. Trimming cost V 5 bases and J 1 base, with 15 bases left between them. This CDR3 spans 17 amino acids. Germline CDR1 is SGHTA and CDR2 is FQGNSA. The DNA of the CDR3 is TGTGCCAGCAGCCCCGTACGGGGTTCATCCTATAATTCACCCCTCCACTTT. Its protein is CASSPVRGSSYNSPLHF.

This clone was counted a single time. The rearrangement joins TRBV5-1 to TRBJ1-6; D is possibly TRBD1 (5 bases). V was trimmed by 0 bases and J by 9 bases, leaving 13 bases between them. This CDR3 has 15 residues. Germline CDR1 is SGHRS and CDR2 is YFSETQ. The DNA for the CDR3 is TGCGCCAGCAGCTTGGCCTTAGGGGCCGGTTCACCCCTCCACTTT. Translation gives CASSLALGAGSPLHF.

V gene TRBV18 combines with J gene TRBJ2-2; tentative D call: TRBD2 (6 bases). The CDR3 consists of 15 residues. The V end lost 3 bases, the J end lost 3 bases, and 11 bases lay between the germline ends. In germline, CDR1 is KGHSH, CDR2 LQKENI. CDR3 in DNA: TGTGCCAGCTCACCGCCGGGACTGTACACCGGGGAGCTGTTTTTT. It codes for CASSPPGLYTGELFF.

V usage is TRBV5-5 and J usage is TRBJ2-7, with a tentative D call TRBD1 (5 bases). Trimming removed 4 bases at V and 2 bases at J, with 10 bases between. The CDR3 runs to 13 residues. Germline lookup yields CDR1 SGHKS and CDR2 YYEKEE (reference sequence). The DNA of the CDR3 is TGTGCCAGCAGCCCCAGGGTTCCCTACGAGCAGTACTTC. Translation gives CASSPRVPYEQYF.

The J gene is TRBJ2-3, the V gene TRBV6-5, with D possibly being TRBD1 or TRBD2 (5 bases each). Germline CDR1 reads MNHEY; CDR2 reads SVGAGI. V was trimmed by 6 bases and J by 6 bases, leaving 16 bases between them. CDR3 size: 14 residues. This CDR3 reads CASRRGPQTDTQYF. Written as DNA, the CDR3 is TGTGCCAGCAGGAGGGGACCCCAAACCGATACGCAGTATTTT.

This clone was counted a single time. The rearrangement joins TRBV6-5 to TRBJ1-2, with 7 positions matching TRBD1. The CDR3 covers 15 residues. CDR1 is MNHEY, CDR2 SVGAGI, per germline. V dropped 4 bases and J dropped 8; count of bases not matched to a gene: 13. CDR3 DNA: TGTGCCAGCAGTTTCCACCCGGGGACAGACGGCGGCTACACCTTC. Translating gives CASSFHPGTDGGYTF.

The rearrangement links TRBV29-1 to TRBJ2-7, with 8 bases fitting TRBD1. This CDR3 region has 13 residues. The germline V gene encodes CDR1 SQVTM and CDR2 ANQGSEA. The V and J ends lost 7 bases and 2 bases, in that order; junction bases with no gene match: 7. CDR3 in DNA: TGCAGCGCCCAGGGGGCTAGCGCCTACGAGCAGTACTTC. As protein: CSAQGASAYEQYF.

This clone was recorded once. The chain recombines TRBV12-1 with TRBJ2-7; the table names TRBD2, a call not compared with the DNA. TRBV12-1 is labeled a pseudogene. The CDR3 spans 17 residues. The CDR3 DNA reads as TGTGCCAGCAGCTGTCTAGGACTAGGTAGGGTAGTAGTCGAGCAGTACTTC. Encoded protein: CASSCLGLGRVVVEQYF.

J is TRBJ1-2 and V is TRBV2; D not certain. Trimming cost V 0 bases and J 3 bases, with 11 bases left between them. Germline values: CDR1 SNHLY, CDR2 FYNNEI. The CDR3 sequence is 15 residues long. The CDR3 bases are TGTGCCAGCAGTGAAGCCCTCACGAGGTACTATGGCTACACCTTC. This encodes CASSEALTRYYGYTF. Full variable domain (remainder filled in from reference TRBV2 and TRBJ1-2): EPEVTQTPSHQVTQMGQEVILRCVPISNHLYFYWYRQILGQKVEFLVSFYNNEISEKSEIFDDQFSVERPDGSNFTLKIRSTKLEDSAMYFCASSEALTRYYGYTFGSGTRLTVV.